This T cell receptor beta chain was captured by sequencing in a study of cytomegalovirus exposure and HLA in healthy donors. About the research overall: Out of roughly 170 million T cells, an earlier analysis found fewer than 140 million unique TCR beta sequences in total. HLA-typed donors were the source of some 85 million unique TCRs, which an early data release held. Study-wide results and caveats: As a later analysis revealed, the rate of TCR association differed by HLA locus, with DRB1 most and HLA-C fewest. The study recorded 160 or so TCR beta chains that were cytomegalovirus-associated.

Both 60 Vbeta primers and 13 Jbeta primers went into the PCR. This table comes from immunoSEQ multiplex PCR, and its TCRdb copy is limited to in-frame clones, with some not included. Of some 100,000 clones detected, approximately 81% appear once; the ten largest clones hold over 4%. The CDR3 has 13 amino acids. Trimming took 7 bases from V and 5 from J, leaving 14 bases between them. Germline CDR1 is LNHDA and CDR2 is SQIVND (reference sequence). As regards this clone: What it binds is not known.

V gene TRBV19 combines with J gene TRBJ2-5, with D hard to call. Sequencing was performed on PBMCs. The receptor was derived from a female donor in good health and CMV-seropositive. CDR3 bases: TGTGCCAGTATGGATTTCTCGAGGGAGACCCAGTACTTC. Encoded protein: CASMDFSRETQYF. The full variable domain, its missing parts supplied by reference TRBV19 and TRBJ2-5, is DGGITQSPKYLFRKEGQNVTLSCEQNLNHDAMYWYRQDPGQGLRLIYYSQIVNDFQKGDIAEGYSVSREKKESFPLTVTSAQKNPTAFYLCASMDFSRETQYFGPGTRLLVL.